This record looks at one TCR beta chain sequence and its context. Its antigen is undetermined. This sample was included in a study of response to subunit inactivated influenza vaccine. TCRdb processed the RT-PCR reads anew with MiXCR; each CDR3 protein has one entry. The table lists roughly 780,000 distinct CDR3 sequences, around 20% of them singletons. Notes on the study in general: That few new T cells are recruited by each seasonal influenza vaccination was the authors' suggestion.

The CDR3 is 13 amino acids. Per the germline V gene, CDR1 is SGHRS and CDR2 is YFSETQ. Trimming shortened V by 6 bases and J by 4 bases, and 13 bases separated the two germline ends. V gene TRBV5-1 combines with J gene TRBJ2-5; D remains unclear. This receptor was taken from a man aged 50 or older who received an inactivated influenza vaccine. The sequencing used PBMCs from blood, collected more than 4 days after vaccination. CDR3 sequence (DNA): TGCGCCAGCAACGTGGCCCCAGGAGAGACCCAGTACTTC. Protein: CASNVAPGETQYF.